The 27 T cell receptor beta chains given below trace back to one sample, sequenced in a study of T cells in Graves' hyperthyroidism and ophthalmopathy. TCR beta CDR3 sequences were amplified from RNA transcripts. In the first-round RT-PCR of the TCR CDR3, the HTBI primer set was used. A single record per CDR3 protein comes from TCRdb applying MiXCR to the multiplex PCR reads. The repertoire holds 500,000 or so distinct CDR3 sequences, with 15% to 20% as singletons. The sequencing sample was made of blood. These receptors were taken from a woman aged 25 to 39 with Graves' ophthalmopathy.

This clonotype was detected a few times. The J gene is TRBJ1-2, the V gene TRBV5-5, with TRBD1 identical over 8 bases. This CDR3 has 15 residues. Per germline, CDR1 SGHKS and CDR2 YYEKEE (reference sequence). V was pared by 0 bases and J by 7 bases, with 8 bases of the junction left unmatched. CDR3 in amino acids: CASSLDQGAILGYTF. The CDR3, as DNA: TGTGCCAGCAGCTTGGATCAGGGGGCGATTCTTGGCTACACCTTC.

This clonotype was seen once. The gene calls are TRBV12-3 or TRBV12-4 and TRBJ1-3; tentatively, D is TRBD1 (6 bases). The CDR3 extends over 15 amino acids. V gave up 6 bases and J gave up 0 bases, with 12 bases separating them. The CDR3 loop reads CASRPGQSSGNTIYF. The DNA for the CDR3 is TGTGCCAGCAGGCCCGGACAGTCCTCTGGAAACACCATATATTTT.

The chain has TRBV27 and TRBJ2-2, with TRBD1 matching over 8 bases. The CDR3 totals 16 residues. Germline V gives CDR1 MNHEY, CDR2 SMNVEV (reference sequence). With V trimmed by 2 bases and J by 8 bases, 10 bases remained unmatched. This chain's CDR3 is CASSLTTGALGGELFF. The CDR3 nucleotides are TGTGCCAGCAGTTTAACGACAGGGGCCCTGGGGGGGGAGCTGTTTTTT.

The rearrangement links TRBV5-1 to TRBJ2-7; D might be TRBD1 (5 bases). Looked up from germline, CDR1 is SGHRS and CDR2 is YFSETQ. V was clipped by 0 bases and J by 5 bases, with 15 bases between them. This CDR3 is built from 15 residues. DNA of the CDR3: TGCGCCAGCAGCTTGGCCCAGGGTTTTATGCACGAGCAGTACTTC. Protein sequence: CASSLAQGFMHEQYF. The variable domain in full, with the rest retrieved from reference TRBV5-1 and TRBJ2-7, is KAGVTQTPRYLIKTRGQQVTLSCSPISGHRSVSWYQQTPGQGLQFLFEYFSETQRNKGNFPGRFSGRQFSNSRSEMNVSTLELGDSALYLCASSLAQGFMHEQYFGPGTRLTVT.

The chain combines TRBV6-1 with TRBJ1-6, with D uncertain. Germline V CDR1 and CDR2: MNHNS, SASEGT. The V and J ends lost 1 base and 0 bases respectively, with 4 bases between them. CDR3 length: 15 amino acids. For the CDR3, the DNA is TGTGCCAGCAGTGAAGGAAGCTCCTATAATTCACCCCTCCACTTT. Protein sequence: CASSEGSSYNSPLHF.

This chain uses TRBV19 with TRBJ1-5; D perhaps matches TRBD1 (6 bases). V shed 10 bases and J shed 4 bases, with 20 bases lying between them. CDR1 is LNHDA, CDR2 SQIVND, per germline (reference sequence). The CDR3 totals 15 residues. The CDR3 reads CATTMGGAWNQPQHF. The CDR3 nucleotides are TGTGCCACTACGATGGGGGGGGCCTGGAATCAGCCCCAGCATTTT.

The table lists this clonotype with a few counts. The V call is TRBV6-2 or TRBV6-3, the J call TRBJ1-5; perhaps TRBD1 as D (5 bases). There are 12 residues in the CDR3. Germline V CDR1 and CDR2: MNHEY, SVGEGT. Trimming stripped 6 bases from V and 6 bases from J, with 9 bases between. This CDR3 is CASSDQGQPQHF. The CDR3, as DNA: TGTGCCAGCAGCGATCAGGGTCAGCCCCAGCATTTT.

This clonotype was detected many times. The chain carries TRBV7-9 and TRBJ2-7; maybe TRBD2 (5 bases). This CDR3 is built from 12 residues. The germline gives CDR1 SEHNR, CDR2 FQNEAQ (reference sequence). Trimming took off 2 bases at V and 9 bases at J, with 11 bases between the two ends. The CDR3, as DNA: TGTGCCAGCAGCTTACAAGAGGGTGCGCAGTACTTC. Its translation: CASSLQEGAQYF.

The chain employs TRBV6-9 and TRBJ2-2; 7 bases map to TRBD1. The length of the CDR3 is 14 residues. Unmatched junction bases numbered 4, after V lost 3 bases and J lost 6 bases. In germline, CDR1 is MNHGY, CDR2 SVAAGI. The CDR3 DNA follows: TGTGCCAGCAGTTACCCACAGGGGTCCGGGGAGCTGTTTTTT. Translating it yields CASSYPQGSGELFF.

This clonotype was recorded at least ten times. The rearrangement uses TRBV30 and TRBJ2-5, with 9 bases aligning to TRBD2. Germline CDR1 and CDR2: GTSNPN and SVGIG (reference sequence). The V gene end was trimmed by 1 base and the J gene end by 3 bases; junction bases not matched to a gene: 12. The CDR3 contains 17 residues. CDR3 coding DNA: TGTGCCTGGAGTGAAAGACCCGAGGGACTAGCCGAAGAGACCCAGTACTTC. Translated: CAWSERPEGLAEETQYF. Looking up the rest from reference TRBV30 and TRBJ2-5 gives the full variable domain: SQTIHQWPATLVQPVGSPLSLECTVEGTSNPNLYWYRQAAGRGLQLLFYSVGIGQISSEVPQNLSASRPQDRQFILSSKKLLLSDSGFYLCAWSERPEGLAEETQYFGPGTRLLVL.

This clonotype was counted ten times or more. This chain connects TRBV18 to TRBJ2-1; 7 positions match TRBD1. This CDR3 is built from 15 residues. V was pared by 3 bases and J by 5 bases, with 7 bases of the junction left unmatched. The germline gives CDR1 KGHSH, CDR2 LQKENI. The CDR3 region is CASSPLGQIHNEQFF. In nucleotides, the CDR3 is TGTGCCAGCTCACCCCTGGGACAGATCCACAATGAGCAGTTCTTC.

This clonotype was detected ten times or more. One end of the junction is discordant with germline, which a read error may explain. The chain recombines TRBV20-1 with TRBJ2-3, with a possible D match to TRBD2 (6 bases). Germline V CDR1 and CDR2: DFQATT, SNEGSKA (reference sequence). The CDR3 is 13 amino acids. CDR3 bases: TGCAGTGCGAGAGGAGGGGACACAGATACGCAGTATTTT. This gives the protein CSARGGDTDTQYF.

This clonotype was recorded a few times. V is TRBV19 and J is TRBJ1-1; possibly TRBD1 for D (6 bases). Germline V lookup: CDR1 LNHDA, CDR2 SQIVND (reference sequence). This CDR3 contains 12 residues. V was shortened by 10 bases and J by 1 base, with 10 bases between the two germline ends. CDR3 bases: TGTGCCACCACGGACAGGAACACTGAAGCTTTCTTT. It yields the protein CATTDRNTEAFF.

In DNA form, the CDR3 reads TGTGCCAGCAGCGCGGGACAGGGTGCCCCTGGAAACACCATATATTTT. Residues: CASSAGQGAPGNTIYF. This chain links TRBV11-1 with TRBJ1-3, with 9 nucleotides matching TRBD1. The V segment lost 5 bases and the J segment 2 bases; nucleotides outside the gene matches: 7. Germline CDR1 and CDR2: SGHAT and FQDESV (reference sequence). The CDR3 covers 16 residues. Full variable domain (rest looked up from reference TRBV11-1 and TRBJ1-3): EAEVAQSPRYKITEKSQAVAFWCDPISGHATLYWYRQILGQGPELLVQFQDESVVDDSQLPKDRFSAERLKGVDSTLKIQPAELGDSAMYLCASSAGQGAPGNTIYFGEGSWLTVV.

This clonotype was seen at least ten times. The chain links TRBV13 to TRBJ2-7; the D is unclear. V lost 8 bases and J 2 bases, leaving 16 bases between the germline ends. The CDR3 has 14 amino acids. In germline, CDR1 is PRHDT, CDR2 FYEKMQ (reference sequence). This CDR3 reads CASSAFEATYEQYF. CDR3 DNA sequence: TGTGCCAGCTCGGCATTCGAGGCAACCTACGAGCAGTACTTC.

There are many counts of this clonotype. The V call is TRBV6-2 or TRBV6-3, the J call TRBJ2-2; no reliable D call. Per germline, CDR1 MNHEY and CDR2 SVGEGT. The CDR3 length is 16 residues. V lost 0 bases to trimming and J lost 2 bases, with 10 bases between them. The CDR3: CASSYSSGYNTGELFF. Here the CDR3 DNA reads TGTGCCAGCAGTTACTCTTCCGGCTACAACACCGGGGAGCTGTTTTTT.

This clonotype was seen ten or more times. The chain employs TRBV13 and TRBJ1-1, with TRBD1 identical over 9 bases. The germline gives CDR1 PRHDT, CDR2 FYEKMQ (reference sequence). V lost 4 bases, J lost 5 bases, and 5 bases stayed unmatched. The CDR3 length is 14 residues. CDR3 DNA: TGTGCCAGCAGCTCCGGACAGGGGTGGACTGAAGCTTTCTTT. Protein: CASSSGQGWTEAFF. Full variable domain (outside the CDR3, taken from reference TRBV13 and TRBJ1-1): AAGVIQSPRHLIKEKRETATLKCYPIPRHDTVYWYQQGPGQDPQFLISFYEKMQSDKGSIPDRFSAQQFSDYHSELNMSSLELGDSALYFCASSSGQGWTEAFFGQGTRLTVV.

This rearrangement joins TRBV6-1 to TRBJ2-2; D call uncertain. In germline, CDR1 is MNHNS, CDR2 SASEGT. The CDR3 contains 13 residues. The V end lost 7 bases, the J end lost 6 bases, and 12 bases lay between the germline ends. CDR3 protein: CASTIIGPGELFF. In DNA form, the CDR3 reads TGTGCCAGCACCATCATTGGGCCCGGGGAGCTGTTTTTT.

The CDR3 protein is CASSSPGLAQETQYF. In DNA form, the CDR3 reads TGTGCCAGCAGTAGTCCGGGACTAGCGCAAGAGACCCAGTACTTC. The chain carries TRBV28 and TRBJ2-5; 10 bases are shared with TRBD2. The V segment lost 5 bases and the J segment 2 bases; nucleotides outside the gene matches: 5. Germline CDR1 is MDHEN and CDR2 is SYDVKM. The CDR3 totals 15 residues.

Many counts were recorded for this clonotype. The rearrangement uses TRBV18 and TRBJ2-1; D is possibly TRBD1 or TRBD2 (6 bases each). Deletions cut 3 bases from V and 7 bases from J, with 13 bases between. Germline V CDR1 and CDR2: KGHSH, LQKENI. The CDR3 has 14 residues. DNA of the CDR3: TGTGCCAGCTCACCCGGCACAGGGAGGAATGAGCAGTTCTTC. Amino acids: CASSPGTGRNEQFF.

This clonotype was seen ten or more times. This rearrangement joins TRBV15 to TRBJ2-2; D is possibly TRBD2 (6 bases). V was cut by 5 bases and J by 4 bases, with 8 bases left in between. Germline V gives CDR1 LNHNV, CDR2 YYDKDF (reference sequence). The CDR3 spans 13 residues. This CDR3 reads CATSRDFTGELFF. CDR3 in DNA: TGTGCCACCAGCCGGGACTTCACCGGGGAGCTGTTTTTT.

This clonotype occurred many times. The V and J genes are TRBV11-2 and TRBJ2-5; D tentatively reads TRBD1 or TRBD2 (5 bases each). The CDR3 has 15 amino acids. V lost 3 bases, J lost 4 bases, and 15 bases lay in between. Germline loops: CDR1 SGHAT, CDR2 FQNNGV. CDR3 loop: CASSFWGSGGETQYF. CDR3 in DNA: TGTGCCAGCAGCTTTTGGGGGAGTGGTGGAGAGACCCAGTACTTC. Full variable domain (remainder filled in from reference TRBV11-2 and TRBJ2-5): EAGVAQSPRYKIIEKRQSVAFWCNPISGHATLYWYQQILGQGPKLLIQFQNNGVVDDSQLPKDRFSAERLKGVDSTLKIQPAKLEDSAVYLCASSFWGSGGETQYFGPGTRLLVL.

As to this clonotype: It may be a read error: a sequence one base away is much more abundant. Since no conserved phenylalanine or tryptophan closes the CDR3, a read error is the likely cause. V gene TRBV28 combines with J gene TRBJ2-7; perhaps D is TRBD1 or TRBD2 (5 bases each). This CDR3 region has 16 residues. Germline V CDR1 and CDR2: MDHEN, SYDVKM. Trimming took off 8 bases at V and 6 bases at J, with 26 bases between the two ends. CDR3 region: CASPSNRQLGTFEQYL. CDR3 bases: TGTGCCAGCCCAAGTAACCGACAGCTCGGGACCTTCGAGCAGTACCTC.

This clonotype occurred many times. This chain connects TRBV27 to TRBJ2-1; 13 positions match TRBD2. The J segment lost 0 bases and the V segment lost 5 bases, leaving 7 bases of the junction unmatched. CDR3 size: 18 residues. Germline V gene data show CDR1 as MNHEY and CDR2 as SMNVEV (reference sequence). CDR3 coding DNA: TGTGCCAGCAGTCCGGGGACTAGCGGGAAGAGCTCCTACAATGAGCAGTTCTTC. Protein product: CASSPGTSGKSSYNEQFF.

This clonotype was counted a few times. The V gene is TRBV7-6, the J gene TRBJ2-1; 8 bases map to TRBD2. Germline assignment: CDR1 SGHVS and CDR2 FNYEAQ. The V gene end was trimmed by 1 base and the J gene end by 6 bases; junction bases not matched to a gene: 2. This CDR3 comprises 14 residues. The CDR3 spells CASSLGGRFNEQFF. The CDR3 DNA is TGTGCCAGCAGCTTAGGCGGGAGGTTCAATGAGCAGTTCTTC.

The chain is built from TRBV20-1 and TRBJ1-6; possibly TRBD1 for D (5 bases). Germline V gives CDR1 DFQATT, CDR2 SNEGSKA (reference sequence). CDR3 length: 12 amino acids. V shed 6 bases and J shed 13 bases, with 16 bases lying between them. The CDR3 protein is CSAKGSGGPLHF. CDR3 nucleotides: TGCAGTGCCAAAGGAAGCGGGGGGCCCCTCCACTTT.

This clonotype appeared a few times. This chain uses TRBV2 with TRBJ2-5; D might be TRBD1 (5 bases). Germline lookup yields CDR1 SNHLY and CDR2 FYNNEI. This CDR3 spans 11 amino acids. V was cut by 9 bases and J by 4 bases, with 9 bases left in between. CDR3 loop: CARSQGETQYF. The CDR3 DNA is TGTGCCAGATCCCAGGGAGAGACCCAGTACTTC. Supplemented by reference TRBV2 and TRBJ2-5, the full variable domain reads EPEVTQTPSHQVTQMGQEVILRCVPISNHLYFYWYRQILGQKVEFLVSFYNNEISEKSEIFDDQFSVERPDGSNFTLKIRSTKLEDSAMYFCARSQGETQYFGPGTRLLVL.